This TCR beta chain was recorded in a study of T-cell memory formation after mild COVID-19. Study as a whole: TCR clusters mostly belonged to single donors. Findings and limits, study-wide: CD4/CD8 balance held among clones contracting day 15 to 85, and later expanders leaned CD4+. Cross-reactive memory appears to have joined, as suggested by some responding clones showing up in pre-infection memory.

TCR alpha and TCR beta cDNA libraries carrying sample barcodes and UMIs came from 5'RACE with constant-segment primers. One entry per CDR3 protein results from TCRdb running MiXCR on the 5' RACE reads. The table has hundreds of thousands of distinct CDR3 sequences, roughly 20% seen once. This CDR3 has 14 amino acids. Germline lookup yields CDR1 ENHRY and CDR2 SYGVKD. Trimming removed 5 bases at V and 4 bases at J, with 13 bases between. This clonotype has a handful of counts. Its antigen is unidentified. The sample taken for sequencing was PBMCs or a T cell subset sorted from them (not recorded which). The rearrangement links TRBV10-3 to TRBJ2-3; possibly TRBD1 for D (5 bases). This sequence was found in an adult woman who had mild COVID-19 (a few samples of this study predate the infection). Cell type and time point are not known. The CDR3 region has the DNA TGTGCCATCAGTACAAGCGAAGGGGCAGATACGCAGTATTTT. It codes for CAISTSEGADTQYF.